This T cell receptor beta chain came from a study of T cell responses to AZD1222 COVID-19 vaccine. Overall study results and limits: Sampling that yielded the repertoires occurred only after the peak T cell response. Receipt of two AZD1222 doses was followed by a rise in Spike-specific TCR breadth and depth. CD4 TCRs associated with vaccination spanned spike, dominating at 160-218 and 743-854.

The repertoire was sequenced with immunoSEQ multiplex PCR; TCRdb's copy has only in-frame clones and lacks some. The sample consists of more than 140,000 clones, more than 70% of them appearing once. Germline loops: CDR1 SGHVS, CDR2 FQNEAQ. Trimming took 5 bases from V and 4 from J, leaving 6 bases between them. The length of the CDR3 is 13 residues. On this clone itself: What it recognizes is unknown.

V and J are TRBV7-8 and TRBJ2-6; no definite D call. This clonotype was sampled from an adult in good health. The source material was peripheral blood, sampled on day 0 of AZD1222 vaccination. The DNA of the CDR3 is TGTGCCAGCAGCCGTGTCGGGGCCAACGTCCTGACTTTC. Translated: CASSRVGANVLTF.